This T cell receptor (beta chain) derives from a study of graft-versus-host responses after intestinal transplantation. On the study more broadly: Multivisceral, liver-intestinal, or isolated intestinal grafts were transplanted into recipients. Anti-thymocyte globulin served as induction for all recipients, who then took tacrolimus and steroids for roughly 3 years.

Irradiated stimulators labeled with violet dye, some 200,000 in number, were plated with some 200,000 CFSE-labeled responders. Sequencing used immunoSEQ multiplex PCR; TCRdb keeps in-frame clones, though not all of them. The sample carries about 8,000 clones, more than 25% recorded once. V lost 1 base and J lost 7; bases outside the gene matches: 7. The CDR3 sequence is 17 residues long. CDR1 is SEHNR and CDR2 is FQNEAQ in the germline V gene (reference sequence). This sample comprised alloreactive CD8+ T cells from a mixed lymphocyte reaction culture, obtained before intestinal transplant. This sample's subset: CFSE-low proliferating T cells sorted from approximately 6-day pre-transplant mixed lymphocyte reaction (GvH or HvG direction). The chain is built from TRBV7-9 and TRBJ1-6, with 10 bases identical to TRBD1. The TCR sequence derives from a human patient who received an intestinal transplant. CDR3 residues: CASSLGDGGQGNSPLHF. In DNA, the CDR3 is TGTGCCAGCAGCTTAGGGGATGGGGGACAGGGGAATTCACCCCTCCACTTT.